Given below is one T cell receptor (beta chain) in context. Its antigen is undetermined. A much larger clone sits a single nucleotide away, making a read error possible. Investigators prepared the TCR beta libraries by applying iRepertoire HTBI primers and Arm-PCR of CDR3 regions. TCRdb reprocessed the multiplex PCR reads with MiXCR, giving one entry per CDR3 protein. The sample lists approximately 210,000 distinct CDR3 sequences, about a sixth seen once, with around 20% in the top ten. Time point defined: newly diagnosed GD, antithyroid drugs for less than 3 months. There was RNA extracted from PBMCs, and the TCR library was made from it. The data were taken from a study of regulatory T cells in long-lasting Graves disease. Overall study results and limits: Persistent disease exhibited a predilection for TRBV28, TRBJ1-2 and TRBJ2-5. Accuracy may have been reduced by the small sample size.

Germline V CDR1 and CDR2: MNHNS, SASEGT. V lost 6 bases, J lost 3 bases, and 4 bases stayed unmatched. This CDR3 has 13 residues. This sequence joins TRBV6-1 and TRBJ2-7; TRBD1 agrees at 8 bases. This receptor was identified in a female donor with Graves disease. The sample here was peripheral blood mononuclear cells (PBMCs), taken at new diagnosis, from a patient treated with antithyroid drugs. The CDR3 sequence is CASSKDRDYEQYF. DNA for the CDR3: TGTGCCAGCAGCAAGGACAGGGACTACGAGCAGTACTTC.